This T cell receptor beta chain is drawn from a study of T-cell reconstitution after alpha-beta-depleted transplantation in children. Molecular barcoding with unique molecular identifiers was used for the TCRbeta library. TCRdb analysed the PCR reads with MiXCR anew, one entry per CDR3 protein. The profile covers nearly 550,000 distinct CDR3 sequences, with about 16% appearing a single time and 3% to 4% taken by the ten largest. V was clipped by 4 bases and J by 9 bases; unmatched bases: 8. Per the germline V gene, CDR1 is MNHEY and CDR2 is SVGAGI. The CDR3 extends over 14 amino acids. V usage is TRBV6-5 and J usage is TRBJ2-1, with 8 bases that match TRBD1. The sequenced sample was PBMCs from the stem cell graft donor, obtained from the stem cell graft. This TCR came from a human donor who donated a stem cell graft to a child with acute lymphoblastic leukemia. CDR3 in amino acids: CASSSRPDRGEQFF. In DNA form, the CDR3 reads TGTGCCAGCAGTTCAAGACCCGACAGGGGTGAGCAGTTCTTC.